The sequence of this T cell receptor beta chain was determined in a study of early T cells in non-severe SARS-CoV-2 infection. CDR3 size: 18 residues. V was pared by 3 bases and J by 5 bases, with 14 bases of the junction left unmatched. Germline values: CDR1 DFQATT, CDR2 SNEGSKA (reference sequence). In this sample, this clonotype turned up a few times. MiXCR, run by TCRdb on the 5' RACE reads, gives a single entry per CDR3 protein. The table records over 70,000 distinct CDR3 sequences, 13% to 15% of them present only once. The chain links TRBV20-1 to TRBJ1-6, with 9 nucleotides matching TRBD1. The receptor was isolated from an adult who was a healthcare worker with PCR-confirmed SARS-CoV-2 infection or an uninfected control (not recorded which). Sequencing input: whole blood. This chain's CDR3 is CSARPRDRDIRDNSPLHF. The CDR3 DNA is TGCAGTGCTAGGCCCCGGGACAGGGATATTCGGGATAATTCACCCCTCCACTTT.